This T cell receptor beta chain stems from a study of low-dose radiotherapy and immunotherapy resistance in tumors. Across the whole study: On an every-two-weeks schedule, patients received intravenous nivolumab 240 mg, along with ipilimumab 1 mg/kg every six weeks. Every day for four cycles from cycle 1 day 1, patients took 300 mg of oral aspirin.

Time point described: after trial treatment. Described treatment: LDRT plus nivolumab, ipilimumab, low-dose cyclophosphamide and aspirin (RACIN trial). Donors were administered nivolumab, ipilimumab, aspirin and low-dose cyclophosphamide, together with low-dose radiotherapy. Alpha and beta chains were covered, as first-strand cDNA relied on TRAV- and TRBV-specific primers. TCRs were amplified for about 18 PCR cycles with a constant-region primer and V-primer adapter. MiXCR, run by TCRdb on the reads, gives a single entry per CDR3 protein. Of more than 70,000 distinct CDR3 sequences in the sample, 20% to 25% were seen once. CDR3 size: 16 residues. The J segment lost 4 bases and the V segment lost 0 bases, leaving 6 bases of the junction unmatched. The germline V gene encodes CDR1 LGHDT and CDR2 YNNKEL (reference sequence).

This specimen consisted of PBMCs, obtained after low-dose radiotherapy plus immunotherapy. V and J are TRBV3-1 and TRBJ2-1, with 7 bases aligning to TRBD2. This TCR was sampled from a female donor with ovarian cancer. This CDR3 reads CASSQDITSAYNEQFF. Here the CDR3 DNA reads TGTGCCAGCAGCCAAGATATCACTAGCGCGTACAATGAGCAGTTCTTC.